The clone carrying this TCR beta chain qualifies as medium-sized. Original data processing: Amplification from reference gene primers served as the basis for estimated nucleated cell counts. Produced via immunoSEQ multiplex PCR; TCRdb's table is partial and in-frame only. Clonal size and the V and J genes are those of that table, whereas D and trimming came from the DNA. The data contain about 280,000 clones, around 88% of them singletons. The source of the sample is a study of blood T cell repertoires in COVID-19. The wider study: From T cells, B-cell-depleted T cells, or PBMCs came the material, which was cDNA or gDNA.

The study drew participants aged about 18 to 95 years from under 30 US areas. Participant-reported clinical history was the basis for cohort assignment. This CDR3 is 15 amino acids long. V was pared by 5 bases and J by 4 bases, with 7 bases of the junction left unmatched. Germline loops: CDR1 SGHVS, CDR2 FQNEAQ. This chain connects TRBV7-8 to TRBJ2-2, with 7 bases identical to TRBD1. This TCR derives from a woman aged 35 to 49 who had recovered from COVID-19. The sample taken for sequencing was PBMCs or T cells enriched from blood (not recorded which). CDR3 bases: TGTGCCAGCAGCAAAAGACAGGGCCCCACCGGGGAGCTGTTTTTT. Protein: CASSKRQGPTGELFF.